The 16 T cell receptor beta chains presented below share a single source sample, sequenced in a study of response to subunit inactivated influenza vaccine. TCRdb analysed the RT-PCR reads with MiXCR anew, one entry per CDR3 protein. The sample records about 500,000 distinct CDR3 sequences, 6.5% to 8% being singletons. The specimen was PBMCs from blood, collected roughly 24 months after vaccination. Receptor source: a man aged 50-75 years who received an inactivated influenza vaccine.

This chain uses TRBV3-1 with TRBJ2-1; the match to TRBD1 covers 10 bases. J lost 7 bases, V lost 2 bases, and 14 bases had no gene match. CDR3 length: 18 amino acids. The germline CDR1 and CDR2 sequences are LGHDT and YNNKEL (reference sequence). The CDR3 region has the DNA TGTGCCAGCAGCCAACAAGTCCCCGGGACAGGGGTGGTTAATGAGCAGTTCTTC. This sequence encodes CASSQQVPGTGVVNEQFF.

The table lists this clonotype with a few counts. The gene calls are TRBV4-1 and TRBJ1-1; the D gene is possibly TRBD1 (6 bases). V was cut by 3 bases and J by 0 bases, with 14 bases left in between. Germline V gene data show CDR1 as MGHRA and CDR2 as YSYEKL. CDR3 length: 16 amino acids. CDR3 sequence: CASSHRGGFMNTEAFF. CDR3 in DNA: TGCGCCAGCAGCCACAGGGGAGGCTTTATGAACACTGAAGCTTTCTTT.

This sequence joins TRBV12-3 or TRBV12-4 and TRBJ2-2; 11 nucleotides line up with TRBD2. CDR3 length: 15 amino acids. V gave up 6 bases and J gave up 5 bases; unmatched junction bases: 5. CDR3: CASRAGLAETGELFF. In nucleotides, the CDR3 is TGTGCCAGCAGAGCGGGACTAGCGGAAACCGGGGAGCTGTTTTTT.

For the CDR3, the DNA is TGTGCCAGCAGCCAAGGGGTGCGGGTCCTTGAGCAGTTCTTC. It codes for CASSQGVRVLEQFF. This chain connects TRBV3-1 to TRBJ2-1, with D perhaps matching TRBD2 (5 bases). CDR3 length: 14 amino acids. The V end was cut by 1 base, the J end by 9 bases, with 13 bases between. The germline CDR1 and CDR2 sequences are LGHDT and YNNKEL (reference sequence).

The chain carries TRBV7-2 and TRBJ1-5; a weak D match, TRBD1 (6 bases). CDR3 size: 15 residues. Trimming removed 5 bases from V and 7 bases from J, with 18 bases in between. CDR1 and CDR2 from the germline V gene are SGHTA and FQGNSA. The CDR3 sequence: CASSATGLASQPQHF. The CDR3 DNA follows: TGTGCCAGCAGCGCTACAGGGTTAGCAAGCCAGCCCCAGCATTTT.

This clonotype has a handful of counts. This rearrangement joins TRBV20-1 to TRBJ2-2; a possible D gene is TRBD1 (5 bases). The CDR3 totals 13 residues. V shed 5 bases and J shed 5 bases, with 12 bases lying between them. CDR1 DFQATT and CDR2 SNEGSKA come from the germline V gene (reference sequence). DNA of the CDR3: TGCAGTGCTGAGTCAGGGTTTACCGGGGAGCTGTTTTTT. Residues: CSAESGFTGELFF.

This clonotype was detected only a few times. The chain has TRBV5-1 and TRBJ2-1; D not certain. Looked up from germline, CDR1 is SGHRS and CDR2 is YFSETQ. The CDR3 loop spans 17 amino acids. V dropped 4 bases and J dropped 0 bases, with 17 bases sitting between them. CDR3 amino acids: CASSPSQPFSSYNEQFF. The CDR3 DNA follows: TGCGCCAGCAGCCCATCACAGCCGTTCAGCTCCTACAATGAGCAGTTCTTC. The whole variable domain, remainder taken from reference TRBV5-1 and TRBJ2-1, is KAGVTQTPRYLIKTRGQQVTLSCSPISGHRSVSWYQQTPGQGLQFLFEYFSETQRNKGNFPGRFSGRQFSNSRSEMNVSTLELGDSALYLCASSPSQPFSSYNEQFFGPGTRLTVL.

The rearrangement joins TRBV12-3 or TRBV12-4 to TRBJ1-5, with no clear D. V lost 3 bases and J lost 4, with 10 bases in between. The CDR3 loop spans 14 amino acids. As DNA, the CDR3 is TGTGCCAGCAGTTTTCTGAGCCCGAATCAGCCCCAGCATTTT. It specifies CASSFLSPNQPQHF.

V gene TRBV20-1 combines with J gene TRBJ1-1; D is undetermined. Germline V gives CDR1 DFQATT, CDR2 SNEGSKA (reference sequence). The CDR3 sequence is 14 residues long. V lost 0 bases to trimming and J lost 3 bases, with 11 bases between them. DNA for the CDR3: TGCAGTGCTAGAGATAGTGGGTCGTACACTGAAGCTTTCTTT. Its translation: CSARDSGSYTEAFF.

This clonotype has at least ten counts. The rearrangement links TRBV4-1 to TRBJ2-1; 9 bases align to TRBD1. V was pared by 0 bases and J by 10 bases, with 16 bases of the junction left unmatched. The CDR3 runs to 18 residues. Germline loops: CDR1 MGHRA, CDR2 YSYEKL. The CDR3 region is CASSQDTVGTGWVGEQFF. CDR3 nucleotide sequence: TGCGCCAGCAGCCAAGATACGGTAGGGACAGGGTGGGTAGGGGAGCAGTTCTTC.

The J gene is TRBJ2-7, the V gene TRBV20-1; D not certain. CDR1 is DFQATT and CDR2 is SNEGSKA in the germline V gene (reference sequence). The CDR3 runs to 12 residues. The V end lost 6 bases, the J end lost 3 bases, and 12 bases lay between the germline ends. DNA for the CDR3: TGCAGTGCAACCGCGGCCGGCTACGAGCAGTACTTC. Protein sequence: CSATAAGYEQYF.

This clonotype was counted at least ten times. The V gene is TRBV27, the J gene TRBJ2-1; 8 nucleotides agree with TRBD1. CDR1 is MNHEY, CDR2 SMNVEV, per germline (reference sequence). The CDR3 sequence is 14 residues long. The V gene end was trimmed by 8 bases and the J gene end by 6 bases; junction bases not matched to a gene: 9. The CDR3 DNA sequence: TGTGCCAGCGGAAGCACAACAGGGGGCAATGAGCAGTTCTTC. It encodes CASGSTTGGNEQFF.

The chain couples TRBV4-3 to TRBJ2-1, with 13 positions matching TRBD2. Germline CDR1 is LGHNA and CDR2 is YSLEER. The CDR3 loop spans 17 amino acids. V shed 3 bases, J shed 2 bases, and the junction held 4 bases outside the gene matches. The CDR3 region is CASSHRTSGGAYNEQFF. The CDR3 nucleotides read TGCGCCAGCAGCCACCGTACTAGCGGGGGGGCCTACAATGAGCAGTTCTTC.

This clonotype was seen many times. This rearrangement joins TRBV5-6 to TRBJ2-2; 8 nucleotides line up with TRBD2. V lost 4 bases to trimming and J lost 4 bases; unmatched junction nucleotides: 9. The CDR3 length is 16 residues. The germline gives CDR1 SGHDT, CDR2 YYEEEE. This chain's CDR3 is CASSRPGLGFTGELFF. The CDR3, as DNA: TGTGCCAGCAGCCGACCGGGACTAGGCTTCACCGGGGAGCTGTTTTTT.

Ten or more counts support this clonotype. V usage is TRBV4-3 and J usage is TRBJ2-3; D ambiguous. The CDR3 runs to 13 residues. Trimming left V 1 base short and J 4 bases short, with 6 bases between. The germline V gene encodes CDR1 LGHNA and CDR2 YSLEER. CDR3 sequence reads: CASSQVDADTQYF. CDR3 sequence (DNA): TGCGCCAGCAGCCAAGTAGACGCAGATACGCAGTATTTT.

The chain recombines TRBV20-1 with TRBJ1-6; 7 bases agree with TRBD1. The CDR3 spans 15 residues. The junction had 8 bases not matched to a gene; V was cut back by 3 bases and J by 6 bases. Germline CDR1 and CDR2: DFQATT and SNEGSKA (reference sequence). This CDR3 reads CSARRGGQTNSPLHF. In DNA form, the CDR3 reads TGCAGTGCTAGGAGGGGGGGACAGACTAATTCACCCCTCCACTTT.